Following are 22 T cell receptor beta chains from one sample sequenced in a study of cytomegalovirus exposure and HLA in healthy donors. PCR amplification relied on 60 Vbeta primers (plus 13 Jbeta primers). This table comes from immunoSEQ multiplex PCR, and its TCRdb copy is limited to in-frame clones, with some not included. The repertoire has 99,000 or so clones, about 80% of them found once; the top ten carry roughly 6%. Source material: PBMCs. The source of these receptors is a man between 60 and 75 years old in good health and CMV-seropositive.

Only a few counts were recorded for this clone. This likely stems from a read error, as it lies one base from a far larger clone. This rearrangement joins TRBV5-1 to TRBJ2-5, with TRBD1 matching over 7 bases. Gene TRBJ2-7 matches the end of the DNA better, so the J call may be wrong. There are 15 residues in the CDR3. Germline CDR1 and CDR2: SGHRS and YFSETQ. CDR3 nucleotides: TGCGCCAGCAGCTTGCCGGGACAGACCACCTACGAGCAGTACTTC. Protein product: CASSLPGQTTYEQYF.

The V gene is TRBV18, the J gene TRBJ2-7; 14 nucleotides line up with TRBD2. The V gene's germline CDR1 is KGHSH and CDR2 LQKENI. CDR3 length: 18 residues. With 2 bases clipped from V and 2 bases from J, the junction kept 8 bases outside the gene matches. Here the CDR3 reads CASSPGLAGGSFTYEQYF. The CDR3 nucleotides read TGTGCCAGCTCACCAGGACTAGCGGGGGGAAGTTTTACCTACGAGCAGTACTTC.

This clone was counted a few times. V gene TRBV19 combines with J gene TRBJ1-6; the D is unclear. This CDR3 is 13 amino acids long. Trimming pared 5 bases from V and 6 bases from J, leaving 8 bases between. Germline V gene lookup returns CDR1 LNHDA and CDR2 SQIVND (reference sequence). CDR3 in DNA: TGTGCCAGTAGTTGGGAGGTTAATTCACCCCTCCACTTT. Amino acid sequence: CASSWEVNSPLHF.

This clone appeared once. The chain is built from TRBV28 and TRBJ2-3, with 10 positions matching TRBD2. The CDR3 sequence is 15 residues long. The V segment lost 6 bases and the J segment 1 base; nucleotides outside the gene matches: 4. Germline-derived CDR1 and CDR2 are MDHEN and SYDVKM. This chain's CDR3 is CASSSLAGGTDTQYF. In DNA, the CDR3 is TGTGCCAGCAGCTCTCTAGCGGGGGGCACAGATACGCAGTATTTT.

The gene calls are TRBV11-2 and TRBJ2-2, with 13 bases aligning to TRBD2. CDR1 and CDR2 (germline): SGHAT, FQNNGV. Germline trimming cut 6 bases from V and 6 bases from J; bases unmatched to any gene: 4. The CDR3 is made up of 15 amino acids. The chain's CDR3 is CASRLAGGPSGELFF. The CDR3 nucleotides are TGTGCCAGCAGACTAGCGGGGGGGCCGTCCGGGGAGCTGTTTTTT.

V usage is TRBV6-5 and J usage is TRBJ2-3, with TRBD1 matching over 7 bases. Germline trimming cut 5 bases from V and 1 base from J; bases unmatched to any gene: 6. The germline CDR1 and CDR2 sequences are MNHEY and SVGAGI. There are 15 residues in the CDR3. The CDR3 DNA sequence: TGTGCCAGCAGTGCCGCAGGGGGTGGCACAGATACGCAGTATTTT. Amino acids: CASSAAGGGTDTQYF.

V gene TRBV7-8 combines with J gene TRBJ2-1; TRBD2 aligns across 7 bases. The V gene's germline CDR1 is SGHVS and CDR2 FQNEAQ. This CDR3 is built from 16 residues. The ends lost 1 base at V and 5 bases at J; junction bases unmatched: 8. CDR3 residues: CASSLGWGGTNNEQFF. The CDR3 DNA is TGTGCCAGCAGCTTAGGTTGGGGGGGTACCAACAATGAGCAGTTCTTC.

This sequence joins TRBV5-4 and TRBJ2-5; a weak D match, TRBD1 (6 bases). Germline CDR1 SGHNT, CDR2 YYREEE (reference sequence). Trimming shortened V by 3 bases and J by 3 bases, and 9 bases separated the two germline ends. There are 13 residues in the CDR3. CDR3 sequence reads: CASSYTGKETQYF. CDR3 DNA sequence: TGTGCCAGCAGCTACACAGGGAAAGAGACCCAGTACTTC.

The chain has TRBV13 and TRBJ2-5, with 8 bases aligning to TRBD1. The CDR3 length is 14 residues. The germline V gene encodes CDR1 PRHDT and CDR2 FYEKMQ (reference sequence). Trimming cost V 5 bases and J 4 bases; bases outside gene matches: 6. CDR3 protein: CASSPRQGRETQYF. The CDR3 region has the DNA TGTGCCAGCAGCCCTAGACAGGGGCGAGAGACCCAGTACTTC.

The chain is built from TRBV7-7 and TRBJ2-2, with a tentative D call TRBD1 (6 bases). The CDR3 runs 15 residues. Trimming cost V 1 base and J 3 bases, with 9 bases left between them. Germline V lookup: CDR1 SSHAT, CDR2 FNYEAQ (reference sequence). CDR3 sequence reads: CASSLGGPYTGELFF. The CDR3 DNA sequence: TGTGCCAGCAGCTTAGGGGGGCCGTACACCGGGGAGCTGTTTTTT.

Worth noting for this clone: The germline gene is not matched at one end of the junction; a read error may be the cause. J is TRBJ1-5 and V is TRBV6-6; the D gene is possibly TRBD1 (5 bases). CDR1 and CDR2 from the germline V gene are MNHNY and SVGAGI (reference sequence). The CDR3 length is 15 residues. CDR3 in amino acids: CANSYVQGFNQPQHF. As DNA, the CDR3 is TGTGCCAACAGTTACGTCCAGGGATTCAATCAGCCCCAGCATTTT.

The chain uses TRBV6-6 and TRBJ2-7, with D hard to call. V was clipped by 5 bases and J by 0 bases, with 11 bases between them. Germline loops: CDR1 MNHNY, CDR2 SVGAGI (reference sequence). The length of the CDR3 is 14 residues. The CDR3 here is CASSPPGSSYEQYF. The CDR3 DNA sequence: TGTGCCAGCAGTCCCCCGGGTAGCTCCTACGAGCAGTACTTC.

This clone was seen more than once but under ten times. The V call is TRBV10-1, the J call TRBJ1-1, with 9 positions matching TRBD1. The ends lost 6 bases at V and 5 bases at J; junction bases unmatched: 10. The CDR3 covers 15 residues. Germline V gives CDR1 WNHNN, CDR2 SYGVQD (reference sequence). Written as DNA, the CDR3 is TGCGCCAGCAGCGAGGGGACAGGGATGGGAACTGAAGCTTTCTTT. Translating gives CASSEGTGMGTEAFF.

V gene TRBV19 combines with J gene TRBJ2-7; tentatively, D is TRBD1 (7 bases). The germline V gene encodes CDR1 LNHDA and CDR2 SQIVND (reference sequence). The CDR3 has 21 residues. V lost 5 bases to trimming and J lost 3 bases, with 35 bases between them. The CDR3 DNA sequence: TGTGCCAGTAGTCTGACCCACACAGGGGAGGAGTGGGGAATTTTCTTCTACGAGCAGTACTTC. Encoded protein: CASSLTHTGEEWGIFFYEQYF.

The chain uses TRBV6-5 and TRBJ1-1; D may be TRBD1 (6 bases). CDR3 length equals 14 residues. V was pared by 6 bases and J by 5 bases, with 16 bases between. Germline assignment: CDR1 MNHEY and CDR2 SVGAGI. The CDR3 reads CASRRAKGDTEAFF. The DNA of the CDR3 is TGTGCCAGCAGGAGGGCCAAGGGGGATACTGAAGCTTTCTTT.

This rearrangement joins TRBV7-2 to TRBJ2-5; 11 positions match TRBD2. J lost 7 bases, V lost 4 bases, and 11 bases had no gene match. This CDR3 region has 16 residues. CDR1 is SGHTA and CDR2 is FQGNSA in the germline V gene. The CDR3 protein is CASSSQLAGVVGTQYF. The CDR3 DNA follows: TGTGCCAGCAGCTCGCAACTAGCGGGGGTCGTGGGGACCCAGTACTTC.

The V gene is TRBV5-4, the J gene TRBJ2-1; the match to TRBD2 covers 7 bases. The V gene end was trimmed by 0 bases and the J gene end by 0 bases; junction bases not matched to a gene: 0. CDR3 size: 15 residues. From germline, CDR1 is SGHNT and CDR2 YYREEE (reference sequence). Written as DNA, the CDR3 is TGTGCCAGCAGCTTGGGGGGGGGCTCCTACAATGAGCAGTTCTTC. It translates to CASSLGGGSYNEQFF.

J is TRBJ1-1 and V is TRBV6-5, with a possible D match to TRBD1 (6 bases). Trimming removed 6 bases at V and 5 bases at J, with 16 bases between. CDR1 and CDR2 from the germline V gene are MNHEY and SVGAGI. The CDR3 sequence is 14 residues long. CDR3 amino acids: CASRTPGERTEAFF. The CDR3 DNA reads TGTGCCAGCAGGACCCCAGGGGAAAGGACTGAAGCTTTCTTT.

The V gene is TRBV2, the J gene TRBJ2-1; 7 bases line up with TRBD1. The ends lost 11 bases at V and 4 bases at J; junction bases unmatched: 2. The length of the CDR3 is 11 residues. Per the germline V gene, CDR1 is SNHLY and CDR2 is FYNNEI. The DNA for the CDR3 is TGTGCCGGGACAGTTTACAATGAGCAGTTCTTC. Translation: CAGTVYNEQFF.

This clone has just one count. The chain employs TRBV5-5 and TRBJ2-1, with D possibly being TRBD1 (5 bases). Trimming took off 1 base at V and 10 bases at J, with 12 bases between the two ends. The CDR3 loop spans 13 amino acids. The V gene's germline CDR1 is SGHKS and CDR2 YYEKEE (reference sequence). The CDR3 loop is CASSLHDRGEQFF. The CDR3 DNA reads as TGTGCCAGCAGCTTGCACGACAGAGGAGAGCAGTTCTTC.

The chain links TRBV6-5 to TRBJ2-5; 7 nucleotides align to TRBD1. The CDR3 extends over 13 amino acids. Germline CDR1 reads MNHEY; CDR2 reads SVGAGI. V gave up 6 bases and J gave up 3 bases; unmatched junction bases: 4. The CDR3 sequence: CASRRQGEETQYF. CDR3 sequence (DNA): TGTGCCAGCAGACGACAGGGCGAAGAGACCCAGTACTTC.

This clone was detected once. This rearrangement joins TRBV5-1 to TRBJ1-1, with D unclear. V was pared by 3 bases and J by 0 bases, with 18 bases between. CDR1 and CDR2 from the germline V gene are SGHRS and YFSETQ. The CDR3 spans 17 residues. The CDR3 protein is CASSSRSDISLNTEAFF. As DNA, the CDR3 is TGCGCCAGCAGCTCACGATCCGACATTTCCCTGAACACTGAAGCTTTCTTT.